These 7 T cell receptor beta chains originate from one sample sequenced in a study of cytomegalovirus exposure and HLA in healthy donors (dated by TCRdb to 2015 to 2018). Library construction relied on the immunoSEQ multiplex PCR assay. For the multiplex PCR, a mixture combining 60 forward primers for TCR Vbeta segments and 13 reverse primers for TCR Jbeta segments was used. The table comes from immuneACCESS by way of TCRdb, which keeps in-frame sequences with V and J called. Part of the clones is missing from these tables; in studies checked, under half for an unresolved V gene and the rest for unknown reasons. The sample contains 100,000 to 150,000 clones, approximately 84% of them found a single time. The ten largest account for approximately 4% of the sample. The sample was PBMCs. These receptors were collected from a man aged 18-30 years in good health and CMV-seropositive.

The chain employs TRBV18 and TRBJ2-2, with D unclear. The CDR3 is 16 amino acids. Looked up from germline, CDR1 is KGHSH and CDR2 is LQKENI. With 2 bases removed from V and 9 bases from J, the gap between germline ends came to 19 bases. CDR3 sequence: CASSPLENSDRRELFF. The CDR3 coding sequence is TGTGCCAGCTCACCATTAGAGAACTCCGATCGAAGGGAGCTGTTTTTT. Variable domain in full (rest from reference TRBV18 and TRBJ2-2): NAGVMQNPRHLVRRRGQEARLRCSPMKGHSHVYWYRQLPEEGLKFMVYLQKENIIDESGMPKERFSAEFPKEGPSILRIQQVVRGDSAAYFCASSPLENSDRRELFFGEGSRLTVL.

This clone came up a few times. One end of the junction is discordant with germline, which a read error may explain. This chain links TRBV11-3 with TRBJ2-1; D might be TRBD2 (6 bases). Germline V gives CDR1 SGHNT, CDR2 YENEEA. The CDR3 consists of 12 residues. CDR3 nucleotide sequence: TGTGCCAGCAGCAACGATAGGACTACCCTTATCTTC. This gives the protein CASSNDRTTLIF.

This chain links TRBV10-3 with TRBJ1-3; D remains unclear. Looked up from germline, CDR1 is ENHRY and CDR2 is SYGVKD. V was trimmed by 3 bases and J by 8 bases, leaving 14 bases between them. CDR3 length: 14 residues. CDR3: CAISDRSPPDTIYF. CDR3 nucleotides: TGTGCCATCAGTGATCGCTCCCCCCCAGACACCATATATTTT.

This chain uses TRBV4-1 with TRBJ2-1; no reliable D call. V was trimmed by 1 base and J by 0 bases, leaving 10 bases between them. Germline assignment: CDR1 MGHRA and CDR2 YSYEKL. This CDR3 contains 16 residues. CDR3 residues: CASSQADLISYNEQFF. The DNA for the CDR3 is TGCGCCAGCAGCCAAGCCGACTTAATCTCCTACAATGAGCAGTTCTTC.

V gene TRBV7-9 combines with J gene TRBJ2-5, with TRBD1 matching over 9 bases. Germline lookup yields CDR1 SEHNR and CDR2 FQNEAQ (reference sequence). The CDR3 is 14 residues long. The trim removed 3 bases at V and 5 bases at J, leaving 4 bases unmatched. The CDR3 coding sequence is TGTGCCAGCAGCTTCACAGGGGGCTTGGAGACCCAGTACTTC. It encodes CASSFTGGLETQYF.

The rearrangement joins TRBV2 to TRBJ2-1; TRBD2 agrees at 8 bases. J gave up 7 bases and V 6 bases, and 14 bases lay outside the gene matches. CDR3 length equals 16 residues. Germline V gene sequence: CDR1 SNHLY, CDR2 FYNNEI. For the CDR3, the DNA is TGTGCCAGCAGCGACAGCGGGAGTGGGTTGCGGAATGAGCAGTTCTTC. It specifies CASSDSGSGLRNEQFF.

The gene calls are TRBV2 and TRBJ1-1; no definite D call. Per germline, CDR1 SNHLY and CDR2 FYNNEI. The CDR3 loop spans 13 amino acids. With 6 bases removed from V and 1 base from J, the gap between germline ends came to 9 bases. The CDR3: CASRRTENTEAFF. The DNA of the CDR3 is TGTGCCAGCAGACGTACAGAGAACACTGAAGCTTTCTTT.